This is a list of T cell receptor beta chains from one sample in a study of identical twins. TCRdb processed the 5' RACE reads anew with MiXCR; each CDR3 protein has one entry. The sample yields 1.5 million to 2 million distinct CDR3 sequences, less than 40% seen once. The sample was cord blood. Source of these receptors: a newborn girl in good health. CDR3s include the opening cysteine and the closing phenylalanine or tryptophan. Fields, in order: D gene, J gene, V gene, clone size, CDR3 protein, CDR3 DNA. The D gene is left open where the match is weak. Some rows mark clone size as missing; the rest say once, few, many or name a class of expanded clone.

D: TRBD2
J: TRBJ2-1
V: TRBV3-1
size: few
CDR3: CASSQVLSGRVNNEQFF
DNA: TGTGCCAGCAGCCAAGTCCTTAGCGGGAGAGTCAACAATGAGCAGTTCTTC

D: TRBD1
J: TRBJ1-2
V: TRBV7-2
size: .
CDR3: CASSFGTRGSGYTF
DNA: TGTGCCAGCAGCTTTGGGACCAGGGGGTCTGGCTACACCTTC

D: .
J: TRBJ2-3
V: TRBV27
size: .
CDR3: CASSLGTGTRTQYF
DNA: TGTGCCAGCAGTTTAGGTACCGGGACCCGGACGCAGTATTTT

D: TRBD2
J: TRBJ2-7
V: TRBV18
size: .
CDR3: CASSPMGLAGEGEQYF
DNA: TGTGCCAGCTCACCTATGGGACTAGCGGGAGAAGGCGAGCAGTACTTC

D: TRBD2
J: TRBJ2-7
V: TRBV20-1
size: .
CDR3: CSASSSGRVGEQYF
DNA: TGCAGTGCTAGCTCTAGCGGGAGGGTTGGTGAGCAGTACTTC

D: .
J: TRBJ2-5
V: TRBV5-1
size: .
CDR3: CASSFHAAYNEQYF
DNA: TGCGCCAGCAGCTTTCATGCAGCCTACAATGAGCAGTACTTC

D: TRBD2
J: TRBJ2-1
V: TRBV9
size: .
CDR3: CASSVSSGLAGAPSYNEQFF
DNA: TGTGCCAGCAGCGTCTCTTCGGGACTAGCGGGGGCCCCCTCCTACAATGAGCAGTTCTTC

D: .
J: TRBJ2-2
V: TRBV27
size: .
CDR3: CASRVAGAIFGELFF
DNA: TGTGCCAGCAGGGTGGCAGGGGCGATCTTCGGGGAGCTGTTTTTT

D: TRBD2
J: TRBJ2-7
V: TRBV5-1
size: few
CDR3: CASSPRTSGTAAYEQYF
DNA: TGCGCCAGCAGCCCCAGGACTAGCGGGACCGCCGCCTACGAGCAGTACTTC

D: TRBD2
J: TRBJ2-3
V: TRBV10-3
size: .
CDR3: CAISGSLAGTDTQYF
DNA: TGTGCCATCAGTGGATCACTAGCGGGCACAGATACGCAGTATTTT

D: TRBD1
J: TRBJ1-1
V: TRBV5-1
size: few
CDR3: CASSLIGDRGTEAFF
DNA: TGCGCCAGCAGCTTGATAGGGGACAGGGGCACTGAAGCTTTCTTT

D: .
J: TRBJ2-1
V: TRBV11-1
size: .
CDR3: CASSLVFSYNERFF
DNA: TGTGCCAGCAGCTTAGTTTTTTCCTACAATGAGCGGTTCTTC

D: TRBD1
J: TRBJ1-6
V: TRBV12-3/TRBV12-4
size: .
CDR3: CASSDRGASNSPLHF
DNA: TGTGCCAGCAGTGACAGGGGGGCCAGCAATTCACCCCTCCACTTT

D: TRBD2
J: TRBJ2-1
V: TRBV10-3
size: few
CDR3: CAISDAAGSHYNEQFF
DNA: TGTGCCATCAGTGACGCAGCGGGGAGCCACTACAATGAGCAGTTCTTC

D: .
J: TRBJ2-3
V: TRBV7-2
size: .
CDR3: CASSLSIPLDTQYF
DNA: TGTGCCAGCAGCCTGTCCATCCCCCTAGATACGCAGTATTTT

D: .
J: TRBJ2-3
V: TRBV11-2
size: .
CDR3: CASSLGRGPARSYLTDTQYF
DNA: TGTGCCAGCAGCTTAGGGCGGGGACCAGCCCGTTCTTACCTCACAGATACGCAGTATTTT

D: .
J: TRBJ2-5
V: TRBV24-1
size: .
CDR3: CATNGGWGANEQYF
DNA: TGTGCCACCAATGGAGGGTGGGGGGCCAATGAGCAGTACTTC

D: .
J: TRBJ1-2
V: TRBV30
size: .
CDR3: CAWGEHNYGYTF
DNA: TGTGCCTGGGGGGAGCATAACTATGGCTACACCTTC

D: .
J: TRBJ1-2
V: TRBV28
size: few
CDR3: CASSGGGAYGYTF
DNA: TGTGCCAGCAGTGGTGGGGGGGCCTATGGCTACACCTTC

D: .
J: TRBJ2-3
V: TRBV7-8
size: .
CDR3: CASSLATGRPPDTQYF
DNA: TGTGCCAGCAGCTTAGCGACTGGACGCCCCCCAGATACGCAGTATTTT

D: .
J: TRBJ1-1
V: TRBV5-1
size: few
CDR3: CASSLAGVLMNTEAFF
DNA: TGCGCCAGCAGCTTGGCAGGGGTCCTCATGAACACTGAAGCTTTCTTT

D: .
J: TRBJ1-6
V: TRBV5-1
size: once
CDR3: CASSPHFSSPPHF
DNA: TGCGCCAGCAGCCCCCACTTCAGCTCACCCCCCCACTTT

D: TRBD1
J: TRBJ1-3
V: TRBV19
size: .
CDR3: CASSAPWLPGQGAPDGNTIYF
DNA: TGTGCCAGTAGTGCACCTTGGCTACCGGGACAGGGGGCGCCGGATGGAAACACCATATATTTT

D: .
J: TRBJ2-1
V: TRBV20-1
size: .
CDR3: CSARRGVADEQFF
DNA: TGCAGTGCTAGACGAGGGGTAGCAGATGAGCAGTTCTTC

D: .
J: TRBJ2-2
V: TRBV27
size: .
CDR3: CASSLSRNGRGTGELFF
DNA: TGTGCCAGCAGTTTATCGCGAAACGGACGGGGCACCGGGGAGCTGTTTTTT

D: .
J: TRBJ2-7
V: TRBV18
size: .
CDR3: CASRRDFAYEQYF
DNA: TGTGCCAGTCGCCGGGACTTCGCCTACGAGCAGTACTTC

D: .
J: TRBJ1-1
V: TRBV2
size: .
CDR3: CASKGEHTEAFF
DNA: TGTGCCAGCAAAGGGGAACACACTGAAGCTTTCTTT

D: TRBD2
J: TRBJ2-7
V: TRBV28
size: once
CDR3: CASSNSGRAYEQYF
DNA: TGTGCCAGCAGTAATTCGGGGAGGGCCTACGAGCAGTACTTC

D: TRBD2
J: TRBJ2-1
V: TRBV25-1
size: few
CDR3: CASSSPGLAGHSYNEQFF
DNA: TGTGCCAGCAGTAGCCCGGGACTAGCGGGTCACTCCTACAATGAGCAGTTCTTC

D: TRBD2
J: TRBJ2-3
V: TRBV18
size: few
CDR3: CASGAGGPADTQYF
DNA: TGTGCCAGCGGAGCGGGGGGGCCAGCAGATACGCAGTATTTT

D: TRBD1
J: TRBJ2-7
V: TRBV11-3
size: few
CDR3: CASSHRDRDYEQYF
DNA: TGTGCCAGCAGCCACCGGGACAGGGACTACGAGCAGTACTTC

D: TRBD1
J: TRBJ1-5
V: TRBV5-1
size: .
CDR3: CASSFEGGGNQPQHF
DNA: TGCGCCAGCAGCTTTGAAGGGGGCGGCAATCAGCCCCAGCATTTT

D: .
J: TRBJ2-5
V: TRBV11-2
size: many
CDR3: CASSLFGTGRQETQYF
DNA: TGTGCCAGCAGCTTATTCGGGACTGGGAGACAAGAGACCCAGTACTTC

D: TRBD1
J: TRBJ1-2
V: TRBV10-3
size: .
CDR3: CAISGDRVVSGYTF
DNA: TGTGCCATCAGTGGGGACAGGGTCGTTAGTGGCTACACCTTC

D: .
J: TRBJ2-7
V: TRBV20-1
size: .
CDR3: CSAVGTYEQYF
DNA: TGCAGTGCCGTTGGGACTTACGAGCAGTACTTC

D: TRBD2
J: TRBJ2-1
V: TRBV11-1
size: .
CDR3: CASSGTGTRLNEQFF
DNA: TGTGCCAGCAGCGGGACCGGGACTAGACTCAATGAGCAGTTCTTC

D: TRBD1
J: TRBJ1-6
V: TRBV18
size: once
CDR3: CASKHTGQGPSPLHF
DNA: TGTGCCAGCAAACACACGGGACAGGGCCCTTCACCCCTCCACTTT